This TCR beta chain comes out of a study of blood T cells in healthy people across ages. Each sample had at least 7 million PBMCs isolated. Combining a sample-barcoded 5' primer with a J-beta primer mix, a second PCR ran for 7 to 11 cycles. Each CDR3 protein is one row after TCRdb ran MiXCR on the 5' RACE reads. The sample records 2 million or so distinct CDR3 sequences, about 50% being singletons. The V segment lost 6 bases and the J segment 5 bases; nucleotides outside the gene matches: 9. The CDR3 runs 15 residues. The germline V gene has CDR1 SGHTA and CDR2 FQGNSA. This clonotype was observed a handful of times.

The V and J genes are TRBV7-2 and TRBJ2-5; 10 bases line up with TRBD2. The TCR comes from a woman aged 40 to 50 in good health. The specimen sequenced was blood. Here the CDR3 reads CASSSSAGGRETQYF. The CDR3 DNA reads as TGTGCCAGCAGTTCCTCAGCGGGGGGGCGGGAGACCCAGTACTTC. The full variable domain, completed using reference TRBV7-2 and TRBJ2-5, is GAGVSQSPSNKVTEKGKDVELRCDPISGHTALYWYRQSLGQGLEFLIYFQGNSAPDKSGLPSDRFSAERTGGSVSTLTIQRTQQEDSAVYLCASSSSAGGRETQYFGPGTRLLVL.